This T cell receptor (beta chain) was obtained from a study of shared T cell receptors in the human thymus. Data came from immunoSEQ multiplex PCR; TCRdb stores just in-frame clones and leaves some out. The sample has some 700,000 clones, roughly 90% seen once. Per the germline V gene, CDR1 is KGHSH and CDR2 is LQKENI. V gave up 6 bases and J gave up 5 bases, with 26 bases separating them. This CDR3 is built from 18 residues. In addition, the sample was reused for a study of human thymus T cells. That study reports: Healthy Finnish infants undergoing corrective surgery for congenital heart defects provided the donor material.

This chain joins TRBV18 and TRBJ2-1; tentatively, D is TRBD2 (5 bases). Sequenced input: thymocytes. The sequence came from a boy in the first two years of life with a congenital heart defect. The CDR3 here is CASSGDMKAERNNNEQFF. The CDR3, as DNA: TGTGCCAGCTCGGGCGACATGAAAGCGGAACGGAACAACAATGAGCAGTTCTTC.